The rows below give T cell receptor beta chains drawn from one sample of a study of blood T cell repertoires in COVID-19. Sequencing used immunoSEQ multiplex PCR; TCRdb keeps in-frame clones, though not all of them. The sample has roughly 180,000 clones; 60% to 80% are singletons. The sequencing input was PBMCs or T cells enriched from blood (not recorded which). These receptors came from a man aged 60 to 75 who had been exposed to COVID-19. The CDR3 runs from the conserved cysteine through the conserved F or W. A D gene is named only where the DNA matches it firmly. The listing skips clone size in some rows; elsewhere it reads once, few, many or a size class.

V	size	D	J	DNA	CDR3
TRBV29-1	-	TRBD2	TRBJ2-1	TGCAGCGTGATAAGACTAGCTAAGTCCTACAATGAGCAGTTCTTC	CSVIRLAKSYNEQFF
TRBV15	many	TRBD1	TRBJ2-7	TGTGCCACCAGCAGAGCGGGACAGAACTACGAGCAGTACTTC	CATSRAGQNYEQYF
TRBV9	-	-	TRBJ2-2	TGTGCCAGCAGCAACCTAGCCGGGAACACCGGGGAGCTGTTTTTT	CASSNLAGNTGELFF
TRBV29-1	-	-	TRBJ1-2	TGCAGCGTTGGGCCCACAGGCGAAGGCTACACCTTC	CSVGPTGEGYTF
TRBV24-1	-	TRBD1	TRBJ1-2	TGTGCCACCAGTGATTCTCGCTCAGGGGGCGTCGACTACACCTTC	CATSDSRSGGVDYTF
TRBV7-9	-	-	TRBJ2-7	TGTGCCAGCAGCTTAGGTAGCGGAGATCCCTACGAGCAGTACTTC	CASSLGSGDPYEQYF
TRBV28	once	TRBD1	TRBJ2-7	TGTGCCAACCACAAAACAGGGGGGGACAGGGTTCAGCAGTACTTC	CANHKTGGDRVQQYF
TRBV30	-	-	TRBJ1-6	TGTGCCTGGAGTTCGGGATCCCTTGGTTCACCCCTCCACTTT	CAWSSGSLGSPLHF
TRBV30	once	-	TRBJ1-1	TGTGCCTGGAGTGCCGCACAGGGCTGGAGCACTGAAGCTTTCTTT	CAWSAAQGWSTEAFF
TRBV19	-	-	TRBJ2-3	TGTGCCAGTAGTAGTCCTGTGACAGATACGCAGTATTTT	CASSSPVTDTQYF
TRBV30	-	-	TRBJ2-5	TGTGCCTGGAGTGTACTGATTGGGCTGAAAGAGACCCAGTACTTC	CAWSVLIGLKETQYF
TRBV5-1	-	TRBD1	TRBJ1-1	TGCGCCAGCAGCTTAGCCGGGACAGGAAACACTGAAGCTTTCTTT	CASSLAGTGNTEAFF
TRBV4-1	-	-	TRBJ2-1	TGCGCCAGCAGCCAAGAGAGGAACAATGAGCAGTTCTTC	CASSQERNNEQFF
TRBV5-1	-	-	TRBJ2-5	TGCGCCAGCGCCGCGTACCGACAAGAGACCCAGTACTTC	CASAAYRQETQYF
TRBV10-3	-	TRBD2	TRBJ2-1	TGTGCCATCACCGGACTAGCGGGAGGGTACGACAATGAGCAGTTCTTC	CAITGLAGGYDNEQFF
TRBV2	-	-	TRBJ2-1	TGTGCCAGCATGCTCATCGCGCCTGGTGATGAGCAGTTCTTC	CASMLIAPGDEQFF
TRBV5-4	-	TRBD1	TRBJ2-1	TGTGCCAGCAGCGCTCGGACAGGGAATGAGCAGTTCTTC	CASSARTGNEQFF
TRBV5-6	-	-	TRBJ2-1	TGTGCCAGCAGCTTGCGGCAGGCGAGTTACAATGAGCAGTTCTTC	CASSLRQASYNEQFF
TRBV11-3	-	-	TRBJ2-1	TGTGCCAGCAGCTTAGTGGGGAGCTCCTACAATGAGCAGTTCTTC	CASSLVGSSYNEQFF
TRBV6-5	-	-	TRBJ2-1	TGTGCCAGCAGCAAACTAGCCCCCGGGGTGGATGAGCAGTTCTTC	CASSKLAPGVDEQFF
TRBV19	few	TRBD2	TRBJ2-7	TGTGCCAGTAGCCCTCAATCTACTAGCGGGAGGGCCTACGAGCAGTACTTC	CASSPQSTSGRAYEQYF
TRBV24-1	-	TRBD1	TRBJ1-2	TGTGCCATTTCGTCTCAGGGGGACTATGGCTACACCTTC	CAISSQGDYGYTF
TRBV9	-	TRBD2	TRBJ2-2	TGTGCCAGCAGCCCAGGGTCTAGCGGGAGGGCCGTAATCGACACCGGGGAGCTGTTTTTT	CASSPGSSGRAVIDTGELFF
TRBV19	-	-	TRBJ1-5	TGTGCCAGTAGTATAGAGGAGGCAGATTACAATCAGCCCCAGCATTTT	CASSIEEADYNQPQHF
TRBV7-2	-	TRBD2	TRBJ2-1	TGTGCCAGCAGAGTTCTAGCGGGGGCCTACAATGAGCAGTTCTTC	CASRVLAGAYNEQFF
TRBV5-4	-	-	TRBJ2-7	TGTGCCAGCAGCTTGCCCCGAGGTAGCGAGCAGTACTTC	CASSLPRGSEQYF
TRBV3-1/TRBV3-2	-	-	TRBJ2-7	TGTGCCAGCAGCCAATCACTTGTCGGCGAGCAGTACTTC	CASSQSLVGEQYF
TRBV2	-	-	TRBJ1-5	TGTGCCAGCGGCGACAGGCCGGGGACGCAGCCCCAGCATTTT	CASGDRPGTQPQHF
TRBV7-9	-	TRBD1	TRBJ1-5	TGTGCCAGCAGCGGAGACGGACAGGGAAATCAGCCCCAGCATTTT	CASSGDGQGNQPQHF
TRBV29-1	-	TRBD2	TRBJ2-1	TGCAGCTTGGGGACTAGCGTGGTCAGTGAGCAGTTCTTC	CSLGTSVVSEQFF
TRBV4-1	-	-	TRBJ2-1	TGCGCCAGCAGCGTCGCCCACTGGTCGAGCTCCTACAATGAGCAGTTCTTC	CASSVAHWSSSYNEQFF
TRBV28	-	TRBD1	TRBJ1-1	TGTGCCAGCAGTACCGACAGGGTAAAGGCCACTGAAGCTTTCTTT	CASSTDRVKATEAFF
TRBV29-1	-	TRBD2	TRBJ2-1	TGCAGCGTTAAGACTAGCGGGCCTAGGAATGAGCAGTTCTTC	CSVKTSGPRNEQFF
TRBV6-5	-	-	TRBJ1-3	TGTGCCAGCTCAGCAGGGGAAGCTGGAAACACCATATATTTT	CASSAGEAGNTIYF
TRBV5-5	-	-	TRBJ1-2	TGTGCCAGCAGCTTGGAGGGCAGGGCGGACTATGGCTACACCTTC	CASSLEGRADYGYTF